This T cell receptor beta chain comes out of a study of Ad26.COV2.S vaccination and SARS-CoV-2 variants. As for the study in general: Ad26.COV2.S shots went into the muscle once or twice, 56 days apart.

Treatment described: approximately 18 received Ad26.COV2.S at low or high dose, single or two shots; 5 received placebo; per-sample allocation not given. Day 63 after the first injection of vaccine or placebo was the sampling time. A Boston adult aged 18-55 years was the donor. Its platform was an Ad26 vector, and its expressed antigen was Wuhan-strain SARS-CoV-2 spike. The CDR3 is made up of 14 amino acids. The ends were cut back, 2 bases at V and 5 bases at J, with 12 bases in the middle. Germline V gives CDR1 SGHTA, CDR2 FQGNSA. Broader study findings: Placebo recipients and vaccine recipients were similar in non-spike TCR breadth.

The data were produced by immunoSEQ multiplex PCR, yet TCRdb's version contains in-frame clones alone and is incomplete. This table holds around 420,000 clones, roughly 90% found once. Comment on this clone: Antigen unknown.

Sequenced here: peripheral blood, sampled in a trial of Ad26.COV2.S vaccine versus placebo. The TCR sequence derives from a person aged 18-60 years who received the Ad26.COV2.S COVID-19 vaccine or a placebo. V is TRBV7-2 and J is TRBJ1-1, with D uncertain. This CDR3 is CASSLTGYGTEAFF. For the CDR3, the DNA is TGTGCCAGCAGCTTAACTGGGTATGGGACTGAAGCTTTCTTT.